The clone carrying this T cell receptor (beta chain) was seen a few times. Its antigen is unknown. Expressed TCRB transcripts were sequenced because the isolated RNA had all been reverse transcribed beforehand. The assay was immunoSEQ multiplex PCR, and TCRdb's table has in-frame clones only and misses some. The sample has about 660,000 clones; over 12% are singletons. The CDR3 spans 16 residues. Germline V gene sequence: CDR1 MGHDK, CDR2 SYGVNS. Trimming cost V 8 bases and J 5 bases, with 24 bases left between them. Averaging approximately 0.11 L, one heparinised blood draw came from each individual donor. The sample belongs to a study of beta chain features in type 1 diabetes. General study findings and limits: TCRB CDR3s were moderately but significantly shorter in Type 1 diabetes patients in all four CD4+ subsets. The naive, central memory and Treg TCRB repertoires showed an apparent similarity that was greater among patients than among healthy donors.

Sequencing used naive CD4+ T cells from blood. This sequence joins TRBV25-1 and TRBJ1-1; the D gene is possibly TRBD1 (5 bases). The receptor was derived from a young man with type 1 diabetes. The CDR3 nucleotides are TGTGCCAGCGCCCCGTTGGGGGTTGTAAGAGGAACTGAAGCTTTCTTT. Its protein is CASAPLGVVRGTEAFF.